This is a list of T cell receptor beta chains from one sample in a study of T cell repertoires in cytomegalovirus infection. TCRdb analysed the reads with MiXCR anew, one entry per CDR3 protein. The sample has about 770,000 distinct CDR3 sequences, 25% to 35% seen once. The antigens of these receptors remain unknown. The sequences come from cultured CD8+ T cells from PBMCs, collected from culture after CMV antigen stimulation. The origin of the receptors is a human donor in good health (CMV status not recorded). Some clones in this sample may be carry-over from other donors' samples. The CDR3 runs from the conserved cysteine through the conserved F or W. The D gene is left open where the match is weak. Not every row has a clone size; where given, it reads once, few, many or a size class.

cdr3_aa cdr3_nt clone_size d_call j_call v_call
CASSYSEGWSNSPLHF TGTGCCAGCAGTTACTCGGAGGGATGGAGTAATTCACCCCTCCACTTT few . TRBJ1-6 TRBV6-8
CASSPTGGNQPQHF TGTGCCAGCAGCCCCACAGGTGGGAATCAGCCCCAGCATTTT many . TRBJ1-5 TRBV6-1
CASSFPGQGAYGYTF TGTGCCAGCAGCTTCCCGGGACAGGGAGCCTATGGCTACACCTTC many TRBD1 TRBJ1-2 TRBV7-2
CASSLIKGGTEAFF TGTGCCAGCAGTTTAATCAAAGGGGGCACTGAAGCTTTCTTT . . TRBJ1-1 TRBV28
CASSRGQGTGSPLHF TGTGCCAGCAGCCGAGGACAGGGAACAGGCTCACCCCTCCACTTT few TRBD1 TRBJ1-6 TRBV5-5
CASSAPSTGALYNSPLHF TGCGCCAGCAGCGCCCCTTCGACAGGGGCACTCTATAATTCACCCCTCCACTTT few TRBD1 TRBJ1-6 TRBV5-1
CASSTIPVSGANVLTF TGTGCCAGCAGTACTATCCCGGTCTCTGGGGCCAACGTCCTGACTTTC . . TRBJ2-6 TRBV27
CASSPSPVLLNF TGTGCCAGCAGCCCCAGCCCGGTCTTGCTAAACTTC . . TRBJ2-5 TRBV11-2
CASTGVSAGELFF TGTGCCAGTACAGGGGTGAGCGCCGGGGAGCTGTTTTTT . TRBD1 TRBJ2-2 TRBV6-1
CASSLTQAPTYEQYF TGTGCCAGCAGCTTAACACAGGCGCCCACCTACGAGCAGTACTTC once . TRBJ2-7 TRBV7-9
CASRPLSWNTGELFF TGTGCCAGCAGACCCCTCAGTTGGAACACCGGGGAGCTGTTTTTT many . TRBJ2-2 TRBV6-5
CASSFRTGGNYGYTF TGTGCCAGCAGCTTCCGGACAGGGGGAAACTATGGCTACACCTTC . TRBD1 TRBJ1-2 TRBV7-8
CASSRYRGHNEQFF TGTGCCAGCAGCCGCTACAGGGGCCACAATGAGCAGTTCTTC . TRBD1 TRBJ2-1 TRBV5-5
CASSLAWGLETQYF TGTGCCAGCAGCTTAGCCTGGGGGTTGGAGACCCAGTACTTC . . TRBJ2-5 TRBV7-6
CASRPPGTYYGYTF TGTGCCAGCAGACCCCCGGGAACGTACTATGGCTACACCTTC . . TRBJ1-2 TRBV27
CASSLLETATGELFF TGTGCCAGCAGCCTGTTAGAGACGGCCACCGGGGAGCTGTTTTTT once . TRBJ2-2 TRBV6-5
CASSPGSGVKADTQYF TGTGCCAGCAGCCCTGGTTCAGGGGTTAAGGCGGATACGCAGTATTTT . . TRBJ2-3 TRBV7-6
CASSYTGNGYTF TGTGCCAGCAGTTATACAGGGAATGGCTACACCTTC . . TRBJ1-2 TRBV6-6
CSAGGTGVDYGYTF TGCAGTGCGGGAGGGACAGGCGTAGACTATGGCTACACCTTC few TRBD1 TRBJ1-2 TRBV20-1
CASNLDMTSYNEQFF TGTGCCAGCAACCTGGACATGACCTCCTACAATGAGCAGTTCTTC . . TRBJ2-1 TRBV7-9
CASSAGQGLNEQYF TGTGCCAGCAGCGCCGGACAGGGTTTAAACGAGCAGTACTTC . TRBD1 TRBJ2-7 TRBV9
CASRPLAGGTDTQYF TGTGCCAGCAGACCTCTAGCGGGGGGCACAGATACGCAGTATTTT many TRBD2 TRBJ2-3 TRBV7-6
CASSLPGATSGLYQPQHF TGTGCCAGCAGTTTACCAGGGGCTACCTCGGGGTTGTATCAGCCCCAGCATTTT . . TRBJ1-5 TRBV28
CASSKGGVYNEQFF TGTGCCAGTAGTAAGGGGGGGGTCTACAATGAGCAGTTCTTC . . TRBJ2-1 TRBV19